This TCR beta chain was identified during a study of cytomegalovirus exposure and HLA in healthy donors. The V end lost 7 bases, the J end lost 0 bases, and 10 bases lay between the germline ends. Germline V gene data show CDR1 as SNHLY and CDR2 as FYNNEI. CDR3 size: 14 residues. PCR used 60 Vbeta primers and 13 Jbeta primers. TCRdb keeps only in-frame clones here, not all; method: immunoSEQ multiplex PCR. The profile shows about 160,000 clones, around 78% of them singletons. Healthy bone marrow donors formed the donor group. This receptor was taken from a woman aged 40 to 55 in good health and CMV-seropositive. V usage is TRBV2 and J usage is TRBJ1-3, with D unclear. Sequencing was performed on PBMCs. CDR3 sequence: CASKYQASGNTIYF. CDR3 DNA: TGTGCCAGCAAGTATCAGGCCTCTGGAAACACCATATATTTT. Supplemented by reference TRBV2 and TRBJ1-3, the full variable domain reads EPEVTQTPSHQVTQMGQEVILRCVPISNHLYFYWYRQILGQKVEFLVSFYNNEISEKSEIFDDQFSVERPDGSNFTLKIRSTKLEDSAMYFCASKYQASGNTIYFGEGSWLTVV.